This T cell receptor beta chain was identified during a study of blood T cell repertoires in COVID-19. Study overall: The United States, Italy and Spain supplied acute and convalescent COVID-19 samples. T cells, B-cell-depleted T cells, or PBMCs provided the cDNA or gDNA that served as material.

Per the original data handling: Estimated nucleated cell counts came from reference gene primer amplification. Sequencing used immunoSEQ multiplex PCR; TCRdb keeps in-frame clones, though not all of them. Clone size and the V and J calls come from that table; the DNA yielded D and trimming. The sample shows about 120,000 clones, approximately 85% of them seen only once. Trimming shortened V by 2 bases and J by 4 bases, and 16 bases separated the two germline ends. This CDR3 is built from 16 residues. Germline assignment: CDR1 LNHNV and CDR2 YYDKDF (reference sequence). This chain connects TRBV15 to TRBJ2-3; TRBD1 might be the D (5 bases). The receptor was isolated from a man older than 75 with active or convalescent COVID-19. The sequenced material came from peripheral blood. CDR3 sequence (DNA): TGTGCCACCAGCAGACGCATGGCAGGCAGGGCAGATACGCAGTATTTT. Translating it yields CATSRRMAGRADTQYF.